The 28 T cell receptor beta chains below were found in one sample sequenced in a study of metastatic and nonmetastatic thyroid tumors. TCRdb re-called clones from the PCR reads using MiXCR. The sample lists around 40,000 clones, about 18% seen once, with 5.5% to 7% in the top ten. Patients had received no treatment of any kind before thyroid surgery. The sequenced sample consisted of blood. These receptors came from a male donor with papillary thyroid cancer or a benign thyroid nodule (not recorded which). Some clones in this sample may be carry-over from other donors' samples.

This clone was seen at least ten times. CDR3 in DNA: TGTGCCAGCAGCCCCATCCCCTATAATTCACCCCTCCACTTT. It specifies CASSPIPYNSPLHF. The chain recombines TRBV3-1 with TRBJ1-6, with unresolved D. The CDR3 loop spans 14 amino acids. V lost 4 bases, J lost 2 bases, and 6 bases lay in between. Germline values: CDR1 LGHDT, CDR2 YNNKEL (reference sequence).

The rearrangement uses TRBV27 and TRBJ2-7; D gene uncertain. The germline V gene has CDR1 MNHEY and CDR2 SMNVEV (reference sequence). CDR3 size: 16 residues. The V and J ends lost 3 bases and 7 bases respectively, with 22 bases between them. The CDR3 loop reads CASSFSTGNGLLEQYF. CDR3 DNA sequence: TGTGCCAGCAGTTTCTCAACGGGCAACGGCCTTTTGGAGCAGTACTTC.

This clone was detected ten times or more. This rearrangement joins TRBV2 to TRBJ2-5; D unresolved. Germline V lookup: CDR1 SNHLY, CDR2 FYNNEI. Trimming pared 4 bases from V and 2 bases from J, leaving 8 bases between. This CDR3 has 13 amino acids. CDR3 amino acids: CASSVGIQETQYF. For the CDR3, the DNA is TGTGCCAGCAGTGTTGGGATTCAAGAGACCCAGTACTTC.

This clone is labeled medium-sized (0.01 to 0.1%). The chain links TRBV6-2 or TRBV6-3 to TRBJ2-2, with 13 bases identical to TRBD2. The CDR3 runs 18 residues. The trim removed 0 bases at V and 4 bases at J, leaving 5 bases unmatched. Germline V gene lookup returns CDR1 MNHEY and CDR2 SVGEGT. The CDR3 reads CASSYSLAGGTSTGELFF. The CDR3 DNA reads TGTGCCAGCAGTTACTCACTAGCGGGGGGGACGTCCACCGGGGAGCTGTTTTTT.

This clone occurred many times. This chain links TRBV19 with TRBJ1-3; 7 bases are a match to TRBD1. The length of the CDR3 is 14 residues. Trimming removed 8 bases from V and 4 bases from J; junction bases left unmatched: 8. Germline CDR1 is LNHDA and CDR2 is SQIVND (reference sequence). This CDR3 reads CASGTGVNGNTIYF. CDR3 in DNA: TGTGCCAGTGGAACAGGGGTTAACGGAAACACCATATATTTT. Using reference TRBV19 and TRBJ1-3 for the parts outside the CDR3, the full variable domain is DGGITQSPKYLFRKEGQNVTLSCEQNLNHDAMYWYRQDPGQGLRLIYYSQIVNDFQKGDIAEGYSVSREKKESFPLTVTSAQKNPTAFYLCASGTGVNGNTIYFGEGSWLTVV.

Points on this clone: Different DNA sequences within this sample yield the same CDR3. The genes are TRBV2 and TRBJ2-3; no reliable D call. The CDR3 has 16 residues. Germline-derived CDR1 and CDR2 are SNHLY and FYNNEI. The V and J ends lost 5 bases and 1 base respectively, with 16 bases between them. This chain's CDR3 is CASSRQLAGGTDTQYF. In DNA, the CDR3 is TGTGCCAGCAGTCGCCAACTGGCTGGGGGCACAGATACGCAGTATTTT.

This clone has more than one count but fewer than ten. This chain links TRBV12-3 or TRBV12-4 with TRBJ2-1; perhaps TRBD2 as D (5 bases). The CDR3 spans 16 residues. Between the trimmed V and J ends, which lost 6 bases and 6 bases, there was a span of 21 bases. Here the CDR3 reads CASSLRRGSLPNEQFF. In nucleotides, the CDR3 is TGTGCCAGCAGCCTCCGGAGAGGGAGCCTACCCAATGAGCAGTTCTTC.

By sample share, this clone is medium-sized. The chain couples TRBV7-9 to TRBJ2-7; D is possibly TRBD2 (6 bases). Trimming took off 3 bases at V and 0 bases at J, with 15 bases between the two ends. Germline CDR1 reads SEHNR; CDR2 reads FQNEAQ (reference sequence). The CDR3 loop spans 16 amino acids. CDR3 sequence reads: CASSLGLGEDSYEQYF. In nucleotides, the CDR3 is TGTGCCAGCAGCTTGGGATTGGGGGAGGACTCCTACGAGCAGTACTTC.

The chain combines TRBV5-4 with TRBJ1-1; weak D call: TRBD1 (6 bases). CDR1 is SGHNT and CDR2 is YYREEE in the germline V gene (reference sequence). This CDR3 region has 14 residues. Between the trimmed V and J ends, which lost 4 bases and 7 bases, there was a span of 17 bases. The CDR3 sequence is CASSPRSGVGEAFF. The CDR3 nucleotides are TGTGCCAGCAGCCCGAGGTCAGGGGTGGGTGAAGCTTTCTTT.

This clone was recorded at least ten times. Other DNA sequences from this sample encode an identical CDR3 as well. The CDR3, as DNA: TGTGCCAGCAGCTTACCCAGGGGGGCAGGGGGCGGTTACACTGAAGCTTTCTTT. Protein product: CASSLPRGAGGGYTEAFF. The chain couples TRBV11-2 to TRBJ1-1; TRBD1 aligns across 8 bases. Germline CDR1 reads SGHAT; CDR2 reads FQNNGV. J gave up 3 bases and V 2 bases, and 14 bases lay outside the gene matches. The CDR3 contains 18 residues. Complete variable domain (other parts from reference TRBV11-2 and TRBJ1-1): EAGVAQSPRYKIIEKRQSVAFWCNPISGHATLYWYQQILGQGPKLLIQFQNNGVVDDSQLPKDRFSAERLKGVDSTLKIQPAKLEDSAVYLCASSLPRGAGGGYTEAFFGQGTRLTVV.

This clone has ten or more counts. The rearrangement uses TRBV7-9 and TRBJ2-7; D is possibly TRBD2 (5 bases). The germline V gene encodes CDR1 SEHNR and CDR2 FQNEAQ (reference sequence). This CDR3 contains 14 residues. V was cut by 1 base and J by 4 bases, with 11 bases left in between. CDR3 sequence reads: CASSLGGLRYEQYF. The DNA for the CDR3 is TGTGCCAGCAGCTTAGGAGGGTTACGGTACGAGCAGTACTTC. Full variable domain (outside the CDR3, taken from reference TRBV7-9 and TRBJ2-7): DTGVSQNPRHKITKRGQNVTFRCDPISEHNRLYWYRQTLGQGPEFLTYFQNEAQLEKSRLLSDRFSAERPKGSFSTLEIQRTEQGDSAMYLCASSLGGLRYEQYFGPGTRLTVT.

Many counts were recorded for this clone. The V call is TRBV28, the J call TRBJ1-3; TRBD1 matches 11 bases. Germline CDR1 is MDHEN and CDR2 is SYDVKM. The CDR3 spans 16 residues. V lost 5 bases and J lost 4; bases outside the gene matches: 7. CDR3 loop: CASSQGQGAWGNTIYF. The CDR3 DNA is TGTGCCAGCAGTCAAGGACAGGGGGCGTGGGGAAACACCATATATTTT.

This clone has a count of ten or more. This rearrangement joins TRBV4-2 to TRBJ1-1; 8 nucleotides align to TRBD1. The CDR3 is 17 amino acids. Germline V CDR1 and CDR2: LGHNA, YNFKEQ. Losses at the gene ends were 0 bases for V and 1 base for J; bases not matched to a gene: 7. The DNA for the CDR3 is TGTGCCAGCAGCCAAGAAGGGGGACAGGTAGGGAACACTGAAGCTTTCTTT. This sequence encodes CASSQEGGQVGNTEAFF.

The chain couples TRBV12-3 or TRBV12-4 to TRBJ2-7; 7 nucleotides align to TRBD1. The trim removed 10 bases at V and 6 bases at J, leaving 9 bases unmatched. The CDR3 runs 12 residues. CDR3 region: CANKNGQVEQYF. CDR3 DNA: TGTGCCAACAAAAATGGACAGGTCGAGCAGTACTTC.

Comments on this clone: A much larger clone lies a single base off, so this may be a read error. Other nucleotide sequences from this sample produce the same CDR3. The chain joins TRBV7-6 to TRBJ2-3, with TRBD1 matching 7 bases. CDR3 size: 16 residues. Trimming took 3 bases from V and 1 from J; bases not matched to a gene: 7. Germline CDR1 and CDR2: SGHVS and FNYEAQ. CDR3 sequence: CASSFIGTGGTDTQYF. The CDR3, as DNA: TGTGCCAGCAGCTTCATTGGTACAGGGGGCACAGATACGCAGTATTTT.

At least ten counts were recorded for this clone. This rearrangement joins TRBV5-1 to TRBJ2-3, with TRBD2 matching 7 bases. The CDR3 runs to 15 residues. V trimming: 0 bases; J trimming: 6 bases; junction bases outside the gene matches: 7. Germline loops: CDR1 SGHRS, CDR2 YFSETQ. The CDR3 loop reads CASSLGWGGNDTQYF. DNA for the CDR3: TGCGCCAGCAGCTTGGGCTGGGGGGGGAACGATACGCAGTATTTT.

The sample holds one count of this clone. The junction departs from the called germline gene at one end, perhaps through a read error. This specimen includes other DNA sequences encoding the same CDR3. The rearrangement uses TRBV7-6 and TRBJ2-2; the match to TRBD2 covers 15 bases. The CDR3 runs 16 residues. Germline lookup yields CDR1 SGHVS and CDR2 FNYEAQ. The CDR3 DNA is TGTGCCAGCAGCGACGGACTAGCGGGAGGGCCCGGTGAGCTTTTTTTT. Its protein is CASSDGLAGGPGELFF.

In its sample, this clone was seen many times. This chain joins TRBV5-1 and TRBJ2-5; the match to TRBD2 covers 11 bases. The CDR3 covers 15 residues. The V segment lost 6 bases and the J segment 1 base; nucleotides outside the gene matches: 5. Per the germline V gene, CDR1 is SGHRS and CDR2 is YFSETQ. The CDR3 sequence: CASKGTSGAQETQYF. In nucleotides, the CDR3 is TGCGCCAGCAAGGGGACTAGCGGTGCCCAAGAGACCCAGTACTTC.

Many counts were recorded for this clone. The chain links TRBV5-4 to TRBJ1-1; no clear D. The CDR3 sequence is 13 residues long. The germline V gene encodes CDR1 SGHNT and CDR2 YYREEE (reference sequence). Trimming took 0 bases from V and 1 from J, leaving 4 bases between them. DNA of the CDR3: TGTGCCAGCAGCTTGGCTCAGAACACTGAAGCTTTCTTT. This sequence encodes CASSLAQNTEAFF.

The chain uses TRBV11-1 and TRBJ2-7; TRBD2 aligns across 15 bases. V lost 0 bases and J lost 1; bases outside the gene matches: 4. Looked up from germline, CDR1 is SGHAT and CDR2 is FQDESV (reference sequence). This CDR3 contains 18 residues. The CDR3 is CASSLAWTSGGESYEQYF. The CDR3 nucleotides read TGTGCCAGCAGCTTAGCGTGGACTAGCGGGGGGGAGTCCTACGAGCAGTACTTC.

This clone was observed a single time. At one boundary the junction diverges from the germline segment, which might be a read error. The same CDR3 arises from other DNA sequences in this sample as well. V gene TRBV9 combines with J gene TRBJ2-2; the D is unclear. Germline V gene sequence: CDR1 SGDLS, CDR2 YYNGEE. This CDR3 region has 13 residues. CDR3 coding DNA: TGTGCCAGCAGCGTAGGAGGTGCCGGTGAGCTGTTTTTT. Translated, it gives CASSVGGAGELFF.

With respect to this clone: One end of the junction does not line up with germline, which may come from a read error. The chain carries TRBV6-1 and TRBJ2-5; TRBD1 or TRBD2 may be the D gene (5 bases each). Per germline, CDR1 MNHNS and CDR2 SASEGT. CDR3 length: 15 residues. The CDR3 nucleotides are TGTGCCAGCAGTGAACAAGCGGTGGGGCGTGAGACCCAGTGCTTC. This sequence encodes CASSEQAVGRETQCF.

This clone has at least ten counts. The gene calls are TRBV7-2 and TRBJ1-4, with 8 bases that match TRBD1. V trimming: 0 bases; J trimming: 4 bases; junction bases outside the gene matches: 10. This CDR3 has 18 residues. Per germline, CDR1 SGHTA and CDR2 FQGNSA. DNA of the CDR3: TGTGCCAGCAGCTTAGCTTGGACAGGGAATTACGGTAATGAAAAACTGTTTTTT. Protein sequence: CASSLAWTGNYGNEKLFF.

In its sample, this clone is medium-sized (0.01 to 0.1%). The CDR3 DNA sequence: TGCAGTGCTTCAGAGACAGGGCCTCGCTACGAGCAGTACTTC. It yields the protein CSASETGPRYEQYF. J is TRBJ2-7 and V is TRBV20-1; 7 bases agree with TRBD1. Germline loops: CDR1 DFQATT, CDR2 SNEGSKA (reference sequence). The CDR3 consists of 14 residues. Losses at the gene ends were 5 bases for V and 3 bases for J; bases not matched to a gene: 10.

This clone has at least ten counts. The chain combines TRBV24-1 with TRBJ2-2; 9 bases are shared with TRBD2. The V segment lost 5 bases and the J segment 7 bases; nucleotides outside the gene matches: 1. The CDR3 runs 13 residues. Germline CDR1 and CDR2: KGHDR and SFDVKD. In nucleotides, the CDR3 is TGTGCCACCAGTGGGACTAGCGTCGGGGAGCTGTTTTTT. Encoded protein: CATSGTSVGELFF.

This clone was seen at least ten times. V and J are TRBV6-1 and TRBJ2-7, with 13 bases lining up with TRBD2. V shed 5 bases, J shed 2 bases, and the junction held 3 bases outside the gene matches. CDR3 length: 15 residues. Germline V gene data show CDR1 as MNHNS and CDR2 as SASEGT. This CDR3 is CASSITSGGAYEQYF. The DNA of the CDR3 is TGTGCCAGCAGTATAACTAGCGGGGGGGCCTACGAGCAGTACTTC.

The rearrangement uses TRBV19 and TRBJ1-5; D remains unclear. This CDR3 has 16 amino acids. Germline CDR1 is LNHDA and CDR2 is SQIVND (reference sequence). The germline V and J ends were trimmed by 3 bases and 4 bases, with 16 bases remaining between them. The CDR3, as DNA: TGTGCCAGTAGTATCCGTCAAGGGCAGGCTAATCAGCCCCAGCATTTT. It is translated as CASSIRQGQANQPQHF.

This clone has ten or more counts. The chain is built from TRBV11-3 and TRBJ2-3, with 9 bases matching TRBD1. The CDR3 consists of 16 residues. The J segment lost 5 bases and the V segment lost 1 base, leaving 7 bases of the junction unmatched. Germline-derived CDR1 and CDR2 are SGHNT and YENEEA. CDR3 amino acids: CASSLGNRGRRDTQYF. As DNA, the CDR3 is TGTGCCAGCAGCTTAGGGAACAGGGGGCGAAGAGATACGCAGTATTTT. Supplemented by reference TRBV11-3 and TRBJ2-3, the full variable domain reads EAGVVQSPRYKIIEKKQPVAFWCNPISGHNTLYWYLQNLGQGPELLIRYENEEAVDDSQLPKDRFSAERLKGVDSTLKIQPAELGDSAVYLCASSLGNRGRRDTQYFGPGTRLTVL.